The 9 T cell receptor beta chains reported below all come from one sample, sequenced in a study of shared clonotypes between healthy human individuals. TCRdb keeps only in-frame clones here, not all; method: immunoSEQ multiplex PCR. Of roughly 330,000 clones detected, about 74% appear once; the ten largest clones hold 10% to 13%. Sequenced material: memory CD4+ T cells sorted from blood. The subset is: CD45RA-negative fraction. These receptors came from a man aged 25-45 years in good health.

As DNA, the CDR3 is TGTGCCAGCAGCTCCGGGGCTCTGGAGACCCAGTACTTC. Encoded protein: CASSSGALETQYF. The chain recombines TRBV5-5 with TRBJ2-5, with D tentatively TRBD1 or TRBD2 (5 bases each). V shed 3 bases and J shed 5 bases, with 11 bases lying between them. CDR3 length: 13 amino acids. Looked up from germline, CDR1 is SGHKS and CDR2 is YYEKEE (reference sequence).

This clone was recorded only once. This chain links TRBV11-2 with TRBJ1-1; 9 bases are a match to TRBD1. The V gene's germline CDR1 is SGHAT and CDR2 FQNNGV. The CDR3 length is 15 residues. Trimming cost V 5 bases and J 4 bases; bases outside gene matches: 8. The CDR3 reads CASSARTGEVTEAFF. For the CDR3, the DNA is TGTGCCAGCAGCGCCCGGACAGGGGAGGTCACTGAAGCTTTCTTT.

CDR3 in amino acids: CASSFAGSSYNEQFF. As DNA, the CDR3 is TGTGCCAGCAGCTTCGCGGGAAGCTCCTACAATGAGCAGTTCTTC. The chain recombines TRBV11-2 with TRBJ2-1; a possible D gene is TRBD2 (6 bases). The ends were cut back, 3 bases at V and 0 bases at J, with 9 bases in the middle. Germline-derived CDR1 and CDR2 are SGHAT and FQNNGV. The length of the CDR3 is 15 residues.

This clone was counted once. The chain couples TRBV13 to TRBJ2-7; 9 nucleotides match TRBD1. The CDR3 extends over 15 amino acids. V shed 4 bases, J shed 6 bases, and the junction held 10 bases outside the gene matches. The germline gives CDR1 PRHDT, CDR2 FYEKMQ (reference sequence). The CDR3 DNA follows: TGTGCCAGCAGCTCACTCACAGGGGGCTTCGTCGAGCAGTACTTC. Translation: CASSSLTGGFVEQYF.

This clone was seen only a few times. The V gene is TRBV2, the J gene TRBJ2-1, with 9 bases aligning to TRBD2. The junction had 11 bases not matched to a gene; V was cut back by 6 bases and J by 2 bases. Germline V CDR1 and CDR2: SNHLY, FYNNEI. The CDR3 totals 17 residues. This CDR3 reads CASRTRFLAGTYNEQFF. The CDR3 DNA reads as TGTGCCAGCAGGACCCGTTTTCTAGCGGGAACCTACAATGAGCAGTTCTTC.

V gene TRBV9 combines with J gene TRBJ1-3, with 10 positions matching TRBD1. CDR3 size: 16 residues. Germline CDR1 reads SGDLS; CDR2 reads YYNGEE. Trimming removed 2 bases from V and 2 bases from J; junction bases left unmatched: 4. The CDR3 nucleotides read TGTGCCAGCAGCGTCGCCGGGACAGGGGCTGGAAACACCATATATTTT. This gives the protein CASSVAGTGAGNTIYF.

This chain joins TRBV18 and TRBJ2-1; 7 bases are shared with TRBD2. Per the germline V gene, CDR1 is KGHSH and CDR2 is LQKENI. There are 17 residues in the CDR3. Trimming cost V 3 bases and J 6 bases; bases outside gene matches: 14. Here the CDR3 DNA reads TGTGCCAGCTCACCCAATCCCGTCCCGGGAGGAGGCAATGAGCAGTTCTTC. This codes for CASSPNPVPGGGNEQFF. Drawing the rest from reference TRBV18 and TRBJ2-1, the complete variable domain is NAGVMQNPRHLVRRRGQEARLRCSPMKGHSHVYWYRQLPEEGLKFMVYLQKENIIDESGMPKERFSAEFPKEGPSILRIQQVVRGDSAAYFCASSPNPVPGGGNEQFFGPGTRLTVL.

This sequence joins TRBV2 and TRBJ2-4; D is unresolved. This CDR3 region has 14 residues. Looked up from germline, CDR1 is SNHLY and CDR2 is FYNNEI. The germline V and J ends were trimmed by 11 bases and 6 bases, with 20 bases remaining between them. CDR3 protein: CACLEVDPRNIQYF. The DNA of the CDR3 is TGTGCCTGCCTAGAGGTCGATCCAAGAAACATTCAGTACTTC. Full variable domain (missing parts from reference TRBV2 and TRBJ2-4): EPEVTQTPSHQVTQMGQEVILRCVPISNHLYFYWYRQILGQKVEFLVSFYNNEISEKSEIFDDQFSVERPDGSNFTLKIRSTKLEDSAMYFCACLEVDPRNIQYFGAGTRLSVL.

The V and J genes are TRBV18 and TRBJ1-1, with D perhaps matching TRBD1 (6 bases). This CDR3 region has 14 residues. The V and J ends lost 3 bases and 4 bases respectively, with 12 bases between them. CDR1 KGHSH and CDR2 LQKENI come from the germline V gene. In DNA form, the CDR3 reads TGTGCCAGCTCACCCGCCTCGGGGGCCACTGAAGCTTTCTTT. It encodes CASSPASGATEAFF.